One sample yielded the 31 T cell receptor beta chains listed below, sequenced in a study of human T cells and chemical hapten exposure. TCRdb re-derived calls from the RACE reads in MiXCR, one entry per CDR3 protein. The top ten hold approximately 2.3% of the sample, which has roughly 360,000 distinct CDR3 sequences, around 5% seen once. Time point: patch test 1, 2 weeks after DPC sensitization. Treatment reported: therapeutic diphenylcyclopropenone sensitization with weekly scalp DPC. Sequenced material: whole blood, taken in connection with sensitization to the hapten diphenylcyclopropenone (DPC). The origin of the receptors is a woman aged 50 to 60 with alopecia areata. Some clones in this sample may be carry-over from other donors' samples.

This clonotype was seen ten or more times. The V and J genes are TRBV7-3 and TRBJ1-6; the D is unclear. The CDR3 runs to 16 residues. Germline CDR1 reads SGHTA; CDR2 reads FQGTGA. V lost 4 bases, J lost 6 bases, and 16 bases lay in between. The CDR3 DNA reads as TGTGCCAGCAGCTCATCGCACAGAAACCTTAATTCACCCCTCCACTTT. Translation: CASSSSHRNLNSPLHF.

This clonotype occurred many times. The genes are TRBV20-1 and TRBJ2-1; perhaps TRBD2 as D (5 bases). Looked up from germline, CDR1 is DFQATT and CDR2 is SNEGSKA (reference sequence). V was trimmed by 0 bases and J by 8 bases, leaving 17 bases between them. The CDR3 sequence is 15 residues long. The chain's CDR3 is CSARDGDSSIDEQFF. In nucleotides, the CDR3 is TGCAGTGCTAGAGATGGCGACTCTAGCATCGATGAGCAGTTCTTC.

This clonotype occurred many times. Compared with germline, one end of the junction differs, possibly owing to a read error. The CDR3 DNA reads as TGTGCCAGCAGCTTCAGGCCTAATGAACAACTGTTTTTT. Amino acid sequence: CASSFRPNEQLFF. The chain carries TRBV5-5 and TRBJ1-4; D unresolved. The CDR3 is 13 residues long. Germline V gene lookup returns CDR1 SGHKS and CDR2 YYEKEE (reference sequence).

This clonotype was counted at least ten times. The genes are TRBV5-4 and TRBJ2-7, with 8 bases aligning to TRBD2. The V segment lost 5 bases and the J segment 3 bases; nucleotides outside the gene matches: 13. Germline lookup yields CDR1 SGHNT and CDR2 YYREEE (reference sequence). This CDR3 spans 16 amino acids. Here the CDR3 reads CASSPNSGAGVYEQYF. The CDR3, as DNA: TGTGCCAGCAGTCCTAATTCGGGAGCGGGGGTCTACGAGCAGTACTTC.

In its sample, this clonotype was seen many times. This chain links TRBV7-9 with TRBJ1-1; no reliable D call. The CDR3 runs to 14 residues. CDR1 is SEHNR and CDR2 is FQNEAQ in the germline V gene (reference sequence). Trimming took off 0 bases at V and 1 base at J, with 6 bases between the two ends. Written as DNA, the CDR3 is TGTGCCAGCAGCTTAGCGGTATCGAACACTGAAGCTTTCTTT. Protein: CASSLAVSNTEAFF.

This clonotype was detected only a few times. The rearrangement uses TRBV28 and TRBJ2-5, with 12 bases that match TRBD1. This CDR3 comprises 17 residues. Germline loops: CDR1 MDHEN, CDR2 SYDVKM. With 6 bases clipped from V and 5 bases from J, the junction kept 13 bases outside the gene matches. The DNA of the CDR3 is TGTGCCAGCAGCGGGACCGGGACAGGGGGCGGCCGGGAGACCCAGTACTTC. This translates into CASSGTGTGGGRETQYF. Variable domain in full (rest from reference TRBV28 and TRBJ2-5): DVKVTQSSRYLVKRTGEKVFLECVQDMDHENMFWYRQDPGLGLRLIYFSYDVKMKEKGDIPEGYSVSREKKERFSLILESASTNQTSMYLCASSGTGTGGGRETQYFGPGTRLLVL.

This clonotype was found many times. The chain uses TRBV7-9 and TRBJ2-2; possibly TRBD1 or TRBD2 for D (5 bases each). Trimming took 2 bases from V and 5 from J, leaving 12 bases between them. The CDR3 covers 15 residues. CDR1 and CDR2 (germline): SEHNR, FQNEAQ (reference sequence). CDR3: CASSLKGSSTGELFF. DNA for the CDR3: TGTGCCAGCAGCTTAAAGGGGAGTTCTACCGGGGAGCTGTTTTTT. Drawing the rest from reference TRBV7-9 and TRBJ2-2, the complete variable domain is DTGVSQNPRHKITKRGQNVTFRCDPISEHNRLYWYRQTLGQGPEFLTYFQNEAQLEKSRLLSDRFSAERPKGSFSTLEIQRTEQGDSAMYLCASSLKGSSTGELFFGEGSRLTVL.

The sample holds many counts of this clonotype. The chain employs TRBV20-1 and TRBJ2-7; D remains ambiguous. There are 13 residues in the CDR3. Germline CDR1 is DFQATT and CDR2 is SNEGSKA (reference sequence). V was cut by 5 bases and J by 3 bases, with 14 bases left in between. CDR3: CSARFPTGYEQYF. As DNA, the CDR3 is TGCAGTGCTCGATTCCCTACGGGCTACGAGCAGTACTTC.

The CDR3 nucleotides are TGCAGTGCTAGTGGTACGGGAGTAAACAATGAGCAGTTCTTC. Its translation is CSASGTGVNNEQFF. The chain has TRBV20-1 and TRBJ2-1; tentatively, D is TRBD2 (6 bases). The CDR3 length is 14 residues. The V end lost 3 bases, the J end lost 5 bases, and 14 bases lay between the germline ends. Germline V gene data show CDR1 as DFQATT and CDR2 as SNEGSKA (reference sequence).

This clonotype occurred a few times. This chain uses TRBV7-6 with TRBJ2-1; 7 nucleotides align to TRBD2. This CDR3 is 14 amino acids long. Germline assignment: CDR1 SGHVS and CDR2 FNYEAQ. V shed 0 bases, J shed 5 bases, and the junction held 1 base outside the gene matches. This chain's CDR3 is CASSLAGGDNEQFF. Written as DNA, the CDR3 is TGTGCCAGCAGCTTAGCGGGGGGGGACAATGAGCAGTTCTTC.

The sample holds a few counts of this clonotype. The rearrangement links TRBV4-2 to TRBJ1-1; maybe TRBD1 (6 bases). CDR1 is LGHNA, CDR2 YNFKEQ, per germline. CDR3 length: 16 amino acids. With 3 bases removed from V and 3 bases from J, the gap between germline ends came to 17 bases. The CDR3 here is CASSQVGIQGYTEAFF. The CDR3 bases are TGTGCCAGCAGCCAGGTTGGCATTCAGGGGTACACTGAAGCTTTCTTT.

This clonotype was seen a handful of times. The chain couples TRBV27 to TRBJ2-7, with D perhaps TRBD1 or TRBD2 (5 bases each). The CDR3 spans 16 residues. Per germline, CDR1 MNHEY and CDR2 SMNVEV (reference sequence). The V end lost 5 bases, the J end lost 3 bases, and 20 bases lay between the germline ends. This CDR3 is CASSPGTHTPYYEQYF. The CDR3 DNA reads TGTGCCAGCAGTCCCGGGACGCATACTCCTTACTACGAGCAGTACTTC.

The V call is TRBV2, the J call TRBJ2-5, with 10 bases identical to TRBD2. V lost 4 bases to trimming and J lost 4 bases; unmatched junction nucleotides: 6. This CDR3 region has 15 residues. Germline CDR1 SNHLY, CDR2 FYNNEI. The DNA for the CDR3 is TGTGCCAGCAGTGGAGCGGGGGGGCGAGCAGAGACCCAGTACTTC. Translating it yields CASSGAGGRAETQYF.

There are many counts of this clonotype. The gene calls are TRBV12-3 or TRBV12-4 and TRBJ2-3; D is unclear. The CDR3 loop spans 13 amino acids. The V gene lost 11 bases and the J gene lost 8 bases, with 20 bases spanning the gap. The CDR3 here is CADRTSSLGTQYF. The CDR3 region has the DNA TGTGCCGACCGGACCTCAAGCCTGGGTACGCAGTATTTT.

This clonotype was counted at least ten times. The genes are TRBV14 and TRBJ2-7; D might be TRBD2 (5 bases). The germline V gene encodes CDR1 SGHDN and CDR2 FVKESK. Trimming stripped 6 bases from V and 6 bases from J, with 15 bases between. The CDR3 is 13 amino acids. CDR3 nucleotide sequence: TGTGCCAGCAGTGACCACCCAGGAGGCGAGCAGTACTTC. Protein product: CASSDHPGGEQYF.

CDR3 sequence (DNA): TGTGCCAGCAGTTTAGTGGGGGCGGGAAATTCACCCCTCCACTTT. Its protein product is CASSLVGAGNSPLHF. The V gene is TRBV12-3 or TRBV12-4, the J gene TRBJ1-6, with a weak D call TRBD1 (6 bases). The CDR3 is 15 residues long. The ends were cut back, 1 base at V and 7 bases at J, with 11 bases in the middle.

This clonotype was found many times. J is TRBJ2-7 and V is TRBV20-1; 14 bases align to TRBD2. Looked up from germline, CDR1 is DFQATT and CDR2 is SNEGSKA (reference sequence). The CDR3 contains 15 residues. Trimming at V came to 5 bases and at J to 2 bases, leaving 5 bases not matched to a gene. CDR3 DNA: TGCAGTGCTCCGCCGACTAGCGGGGGGGCCTACGAGCAGTACTTC. Translating gives CSAPPTSGGAYEQYF.

This clonotype was seen ten or more times. This chain joins TRBV6-5 and TRBJ2-6; possible D gene TRBD2, 6 bases. This CDR3 spans 17 amino acids. V was cut by 2 bases and J by 0 bases, with 11 bases left in between. Looked up from germline, CDR1 is MNHEY and CDR2 is SVGAGI. The CDR3 coding sequence is TGTGCCAGCAGTTACGGGGGGACTCTCTCTGGGGCCAACGTCCTGACTTTC. The encoded protein is CASSYGGTLSGANVLTF.

V is TRBV20-1 and J is TRBJ2-4, with TRBD1 matching 10 bases. In germline, CDR1 is DFQATT, CDR2 SNEGSKA (reference sequence). Losses at the gene ends were 6 bases for V and 0 bases for J; bases not matched to a gene: 5. This CDR3 spans 15 amino acids. This CDR3 reads CSAKGTGVAKNIQYF. The CDR3 DNA reads TGCAGTGCCAAGGGGACAGGGGTAGCCAAAAACATTCAGTACTTC.

This clonotype has more than one count but fewer than ten. An end of the junction does not agree with germline; a read error may underlie this. This chain links TRBV24-1 with TRBJ2-1, with 7 bases identical to TRBD1. CDR3 length equals 13 residues. Germline V lookup: CDR1 KGHDR, CDR2 SFDVKD. Here the CDR3 reads CATRTGNSGEQLF. CDR3 DNA sequence: TGTGCCACCCGGACAGGTAATTCGGGTGAGCAGTTGTTC.

This clonotype was picked up many times. V and J are TRBV2 and TRBJ1-2, with D unclear. Germline CDR1 is SNHLY and CDR2 is FYNNEI. This CDR3 has 14 residues. V dropped 4 bases and J dropped 3 bases, with 12 bases sitting between them. CDR3 region: CASSAGSTYYGYTF. In DNA, the CDR3 is TGTGCCAGCAGTGCGGGCAGTACCTACTATGGCTACACCTTC. The whole variable domain, filled in from reference TRBV2 and TRBJ1-2, reads EPEVTQTPSHQVTQMGQEVILRCVPISNHLYFYWYRQILGQKVEFLVSFYNNEISEKSEIFDDQFSVERPDGSNFTLKIRSTKLEDSAMYFCASSAGSTYYGYTFGSGTRLTVV.

This clonotype has a count of ten or more. The V call is TRBV24-1, the J call TRBJ1-5, with D perhaps TRBD1 (5 bases). The CDR3 has 16 residues. Trimming took off 1 base at V and 4 bases at J, with 13 bases between the two ends. Germline values: CDR1 KGHDR, CDR2 SFDVKD. CDR3: CATSDFGHLGNQPQHF. CDR3 nucleotide sequence: TGTGCCACCAGTGATTTCGGACACCTTGGGAATCAGCCCCAGCATTTT.

This clonotype appeared many times. The V and J genes are TRBV5-1 and TRBJ2-5, with D perhaps being TRBD1 or TRBD2 (5 bases each). The CDR3 is made up of 15 amino acids. Germline V gives CDR1 SGHRS, CDR2 YFSETQ. V lost 0 bases, J lost 0 bases, and 9 bases lay in between. The CDR3 sequence is CASSLEGEYQETQYF. Written as DNA, the CDR3 is TGCGCCAGCAGCTTGGAAGGGGAGTACCAAGAGACCCAGTACTTC.

This clonotype was found many times. The chain links TRBV29-1 to TRBJ2-7, with no clear D. The germline CDR1 and CDR2 sequences are SQVTM and ANQGSEA. V was pared by 4 bases and J by 6 bases, with 16 bases between. The CDR3 covers 13 residues. DNA of the CDR3: TGCAGCGTTGTGCCCGCACTGTGGAGCGAGCAGTACTTC. It codes for CSVVPALWSEQYF.

At least ten counts were recorded for this clonotype. The J gene is TRBJ2-5, the V gene TRBV7-7, with 8 bases identical to TRBD1. The ends lost 11 bases at V and 3 bases at J; junction bases unmatched: 17. The CDR3 totals 16 residues. Germline CDR1 reads SSHAT; CDR2 reads FNYEAQ (reference sequence). The CDR3 region has the DNA TGTGCCTCTTCCGGGGACAGGCTTTTAGGAGAAGAGACCCAGTACTTC. Protein sequence: CASSGDRLLGEETQYF.

This clonotype was seen many times. The chain couples TRBV29-1 to TRBJ1-2; D gene unclear. The CDR3 consists of 12 residues. V dropped 4 bases and J dropped 4 bases, with 10 bases sitting between them. Germline V gene lookup returns CDR1 SQVTM and CDR2 ANQGSEA. CDR3: CSVAVTSYGYTF. As DNA, the CDR3 is TGCAGCGTTGCGGTTACCTCCTATGGCTACACCTTC.

This clonotype has at least ten counts. This rearrangement joins TRBV27 to TRBJ1-2; D not certain. Germline V gene sequence: CDR1 MNHEY, CDR2 SMNVEV (reference sequence). Trimming pared 10 bases from V and 8 bases from J, leaving 14 bases between. The CDR3 loop spans 11 amino acids. The CDR3 sequence: CATLTYRGYTF. The CDR3 DNA reads as TGTGCCACCCTTACCTACCGCGGCTACACCTTC.

Many counts were recorded for this clonotype. The rearrangement joins TRBV25-1 to TRBJ2-7, with D hard to call. CDR1 is MGHDK, CDR2 SYGVNS, per germline. This CDR3 is 12 amino acids long. Trimming stripped 2 bases from V and 5 bases from J, with 7 bases between. The CDR3 sequence is CASSETADEQYF. DNA for the CDR3: TGTGCCAGCAGTGAAACGGCAGACGAGCAGTACTTC.

J is TRBJ2-2 and V is TRBV3-1; possible D gene TRBD1, 6 bases. The germline gives CDR1 LGHDT, CDR2 YNNKEL (reference sequence). CDR3 length: 15 amino acids. V lost 1 base, J lost 1 base, and 7 bases lay in between. The CDR3 sequence: CASSQVGGNTGELFF. The CDR3, as DNA: TGTGCCAGCAGCCAAGTAGGGGGGAACACCGGGGAGCTGTTTTTT.

This clonotype occurred many times. J is TRBJ2-7 and V is TRBV12-3 or TRBV12-4, with 10 nucleotides matching TRBD1. V trimming: 1 base; J trimming: 2 bases; junction bases outside the gene matches: 5. The CDR3 length is 16 residues. CDR3 sequence: CASSLEKGQGTYEQYF. CDR3 DNA: TGTGCCAGCAGTTTAGAGAAGGGACAGGGGACCTACGAGCAGTACTTC.

This clonotype was counted a few times. The rearrangement links TRBV15 to TRBJ2-5, with D possibly matching TRBD2 (5 bases). CDR1 and CDR2 (germline): LNHNV, YYDKDF (reference sequence). Trimming pared 5 bases from V and 2 bases from J, leaving 12 bases between. The CDR3 consists of 14 residues. CDR3 protein: CATSEGLLQETQYF. CDR3 sequence (DNA): TGTGCCACCAGCGAAGGACTCTTGCAAGAGACCCAGTACTTC.